The 6 T cell receptor beta chains below come from one sample, sequenced in a study of T cell responses to AZD1222 COVID-19 vaccine. Assay: immunoSEQ multiplex PCR; the TCRdb copy retains only in-frame clones and omits some. The data hold about 110,000 clones, with about 87% observed a single time. This sample comprised peripheral blood, obtained 28 days after the second AZD1222 dose. These receptors came from an adult who received the AZD1222 COVID-19 vaccine.

This chain uses TRBV7-9 with TRBJ1-2; tentatively, D is TRBD1 (5 bases). Trimming cost V 1 base and J 9 bases, with 12 bases left between them. CDR3 length equals 13 residues. Germline V CDR1 and CDR2: SEHNR, FQNEAQ (reference sequence). This CDR3 reads CASSLGDQGSYTF. DNA for the CDR3: TGTGCCAGCAGCTTAGGGGACCAGGGAAGCTACACCTTC. Full variable domain (missing parts from reference TRBV7-9 and TRBJ1-2): DTGVSQNPRHKITKRGQNVTFRCDPISEHNRLYWYRQTLGQGPEFLTYFQNEAQLEKSRLLSDRFSAERPKGSFSTLEIQRTEQGDSAMYLCASSLGDQGSYTFGSGTRLTVV.

This clone was detected once. The chain employs TRBV9 and TRBJ1-4; D ambiguous. Germline V lookup: CDR1 SGDLS, CDR2 YYNGEE. CDR3 length: 16 residues. With 4 bases removed from V and 4 bases from J, the gap between germline ends came to 17 bases. CDR3: CASSPDPWVINEKLFF. CDR3 coding DNA: TGTGCCAGCAGCCCAGACCCTTGGGTAATTAATGAAAAACTGTTTTTT.

The chain uses TRBV5-1 and TRBJ1-1; the match to TRBD1 covers 8 bases. CDR3 length: 15 amino acids. Germline V gene data show CDR1 as SGHRS and CDR2 as YFSETQ. After removal of 4 bases from V and 8 bases from J, the junction contained 13 bases not matched to a gene. The CDR3, as DNA: TGCGCCAGCAGCGCAAAACAGGGGGTGAAGCCCGAAGCTTTCTTT. Protein sequence: CASSAKQGVKPEAFF.

This clone came up once. The chain is built from TRBV27 and TRBJ1-3, with a possible D match to TRBD1 (5 bases). V was pared by 5 bases and J by 0 bases, with 8 bases between. This CDR3 has 14 amino acids. Germline CDR1 reads MNHEY; CDR2 reads SMNVEV (reference sequence). CDR3 loop: CASSKGSSGNTIYF. CDR3 DNA sequence: TGTGCCAGCAGTAAGGGGAGCTCTGGAAACACCATATATTTT.

J is TRBJ2-1 and V is TRBV30; TRBD1 aligns across 11 bases. Trimming removed 3 bases from V and 4 bases from J; junction bases left unmatched: 2. The germline V gene encodes CDR1 GTSNPN and CDR2 SVGIG (reference sequence). The CDR3 contains 14 residues. The CDR3 region is CAWSWDRGYNEQFF. Here the CDR3 DNA reads TGTGCCTGGAGCTGGGACAGGGGGTACAATGAGCAGTTCTTC.

The chain has TRBV10-3 and TRBJ1-3; 12 bases line up with TRBD1. The CDR3 extends over 17 amino acids. The trim removed 0 bases at V and 7 bases at J, leaving 7 bases unmatched. Germline V gene lookup returns CDR1 ENHRY and CDR2 SYGVKD. The chain's CDR3 is CAISESVGQGAVNTIYF. The DNA of the CDR3 is TGTGCCATCAGTGAGTCGGTGGGACAGGGGGCGGTGAACACCATATATTTT.